This TCR beta chain was found in a study of radiation and T cells in renal cell carcinoma. The CDR3 runs to 16 residues. Germline CDR1 reads SGHDT; CDR2 reads YYEEEE. Trimming took 4 bases from V and 2 from J, leaving 17 bases between them. TCRdb's copy holds only in-frame clones and misses some; the assay was immunoSEQ multiplex PCR. Among around 170,000 clones listed, about 85% were seen once. The time point here: blood 4 weeks post-SBRT, at nephrectomy. The treatment was: 15 Gy SBRT to primary tumor, nephrectomy 4 weeks later. The sample here was blood, taken from a patient whose treatment included radiotherapy and nephrectomy. The rearrangement joins TRBV5-6 to TRBJ2-3; tentative D call: TRBD2 (6 bases). The TCR was taken from a woman aged 45-65 years with renal cell carcinoma. In DNA, the CDR3 is TGTGCCAGCAGCCAACCGGACGGGGGAGCCACAGATACGCAGTATTTT. Translating it yields CASSQPDGGATDTQYF.